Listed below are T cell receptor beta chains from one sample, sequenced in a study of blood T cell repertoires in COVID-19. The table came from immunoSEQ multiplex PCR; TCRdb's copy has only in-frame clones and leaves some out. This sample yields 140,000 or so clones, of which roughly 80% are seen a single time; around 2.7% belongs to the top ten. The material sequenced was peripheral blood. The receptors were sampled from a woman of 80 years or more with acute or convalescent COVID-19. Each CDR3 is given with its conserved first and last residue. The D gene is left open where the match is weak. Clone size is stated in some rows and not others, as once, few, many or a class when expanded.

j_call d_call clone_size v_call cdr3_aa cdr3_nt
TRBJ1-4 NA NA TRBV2 CASSVEKGAEKLFF TGTGCCAGCAGTGTAGAGAAAGGGGCGGAAAAACTGTTTTTT
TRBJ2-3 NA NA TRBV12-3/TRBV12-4 CASITTGSDTQYF TGTGCCAGCATTACAACAGGGTCAGATACGCAGTATTTT
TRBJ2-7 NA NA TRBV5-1 CASSLEAGSPYEQYF TGCGCCAGCAGCTTGGAGGCGGGAAGTCCCTACGAGCAGTACTTC
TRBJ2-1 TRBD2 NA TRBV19 CASSIRGLAGGSSYNEQFF TGTGCCAGTAGTATCCGGGGACTAGCGGGGGGGAGCTCCTACAATGAGCAGTTCTTC
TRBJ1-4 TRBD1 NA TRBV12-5 CASGLVQGLDEKLFF TGTGCTAGTGGTTTGGTACAGGGGTTGGATGAAAAACTGTTTTTT
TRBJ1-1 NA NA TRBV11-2 CASSFQGGTEAFF TGTGCCAGCAGCTTCCAGGGAGGCACTGAAGCTTTCTTT
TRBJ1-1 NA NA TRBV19 CASSWPGVNTEAFF TGTGCCAGTAGTTGGCCCGGGGTCAACACTGAAGCTTTCTTT
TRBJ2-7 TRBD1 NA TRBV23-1 CASSQGSGQGPYEQYF TGCGCCAGCAGTCAAGGAAGTGGACAGGGACCCTACGAGCAGTACTTC
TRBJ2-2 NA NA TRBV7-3 CASSFDSRGELFF TGTGCCAGCAGCTTCGACTCCCGCGGGGAGCTGTTTTTT
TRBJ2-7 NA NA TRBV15 CATSIGLAEQYF TGTGCCACCAGCATAGGGCTAGCGGAGCAGTACTTC
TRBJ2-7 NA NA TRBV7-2 CASSLTPKYRVGYEQYF TGTGCCAGCAGCTTAACGCCAAAATACAGGGTTGGCTACGAGCAGTACTTC
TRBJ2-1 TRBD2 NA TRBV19 CASSSIAGGYNEQFF TGTGCCAGTAGCTCTATAGCGGGGGGTTACAATGAGCAGTTCTTC
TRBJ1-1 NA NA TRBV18 CASSSGDGTEAFF TGTGCCAGCTCATCAGGGGATGGCACTGAAGCTTTCTTT
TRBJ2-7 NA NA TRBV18 CASSSPAYEQYF TGTGCCAGCTCATCACCCGCCTACGAGCAGTACTTC
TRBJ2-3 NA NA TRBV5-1 CASSLNGREDTQYF TGCGCCAGCAGCTTAAACGGACGGGAAGATACGCAGTATTTT
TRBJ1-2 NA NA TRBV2 CASPRDNYGYTF TGTGCCAGCCCACGGGATAACTATGGCTACACCTTC
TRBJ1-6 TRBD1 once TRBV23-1 CASSPLVPGQGSNSPLHF TGCGCCAGCAGTCCCCTAGTCCCCGGACAGGGAAGTAATTCACCCCTCCACTTT
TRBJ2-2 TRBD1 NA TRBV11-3 CASSSDRGRWGGELFF TGTGCCAGCAGCTCCGACAGGGGGCGATGGGGCGGGGAGCTGTTTTTT
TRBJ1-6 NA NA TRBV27 CASSLAGGSGPLHF TGTGCCAGCAGTTTGGCAGGCGGGTCGGGACCCCTCCACTTT
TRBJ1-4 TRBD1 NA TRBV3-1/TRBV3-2 CASSLGTGDEKLFF TGTGCCAGCAGCCTCGGGACAGGGGATGAAAAACTGTTTTTT
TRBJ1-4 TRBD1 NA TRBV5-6 CASSLGSGTVSEKLFF TGTGCCAGCAGCTTGGGGTCGGGGACAGTATCCGAAAAACTGTTTTTT
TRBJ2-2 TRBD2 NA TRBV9 CASSGTSNGELFF TGTGCCAGCAGCGGGACTAGCAACGGGGAGCTGTTTTTT
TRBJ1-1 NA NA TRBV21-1 CASSYLKQGIEAFF TGTGCCAGCAGCTACCTAAAACAGGGGATTGAAGCTTTCTTT
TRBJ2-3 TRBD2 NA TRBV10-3 CAISDSGGTDTQYF TGTGCCATCAGTGATAGCGGGGGCACAGATACGCAGTATTTT
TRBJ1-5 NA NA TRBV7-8 CASSSSTGQPQHF TGTGCCAGCAGCTCCAGCACAGGACAGCCCCAGCATTTT
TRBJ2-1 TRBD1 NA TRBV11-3 CASSLGGQPYNEQFF TGTGCCAGCAGCTTAGGGGGACAGCCTTACAATGAGCAGTTCTTC
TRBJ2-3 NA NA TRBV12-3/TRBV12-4 CASSPQTTQYF TGTGCCAGCAGTCCACAAACCACGCAGTATTTT
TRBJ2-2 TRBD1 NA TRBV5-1 CASSSTTGAPNTGELFF TGCGCCAGCAGCTCGACGACAGGGGCCCCGAACACCGGGGAGCTGTTTTTT
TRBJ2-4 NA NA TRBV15 CATSRDWSAKNNIQYF TGTGCCACCAGCAGAGATTGGAGCGCCAAAAACAACATTCAGTACTTC
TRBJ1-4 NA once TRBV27 CASSLRRGDEKLFF TGTGCCAGCAGCCTCAGACGGGGGGATGAAAAACTGTTTTTT
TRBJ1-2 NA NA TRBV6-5 CASSQGSDYGYTF TGTGCCAGCAGTCAGGGGTCAGACTATGGCTACACCTTC
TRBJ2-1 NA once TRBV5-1 CASSLGQYNEQFF TGCGCCAGCAGTCTCGGACAGTACAATGAGCAGTTCTTC